A selection of T cell receptor beta chains follows, all from one sample in a study of blood T cell repertoires in COVID-19. Libraries were prepared by immunoSEQ multiplex PCR; TCRdb keeps only in-frame clonotypes and omits some of them. The sample lists some 25,000 clones; 92% were seen once. Sequencing was carried out using peripheral blood. Receptor source: a man aged 65 to 79 with active COVID-19. The CDR3 runs from the conserved cysteine through the conserved F or W. A D gene is named only where the DNA matches it firmly.

D gene,J gene,V gene,CDR3 protein,CDR3 DNA
NA,TRBJ1-1,TRBV7-3,CASRSPRGRDEAFF,TGTGCCAGCAGGTCCCCCCGCGGGCGGGATGAAGCTTTCTTT
NA,TRBJ1-4,TRBV28,CASRPHGGGGEKLFF,TGTGCCAGCAGGCCACACGGGGGCGGGGGCGAAAAACTGTTTTTT
NA,TRBJ1-1,TRBV5-4,CASSRGGATNTEAFF,TGTGCCAGCAGCCGGGGGGGGGCTACCAACACTGAAGCTTTCTTT
TRBD1,TRBJ2-5,TRBV15,CATSADRGEETQYF,TGTGCCACCAGCGCAGACAGGGGGGAAGAGACCCAGTACTTC
NA,TRBJ2-5,TRBV28,CASSLGQQETQYF,TGTGCCAGCAGTTTAGGACAGCAAGAGACCCAGTACTTC
TRBD1,TRBJ1-3,TRBV11-2,CASSYRNRGRAGNTIYF,TGTGCCAGCAGCTATCGAAACAGGGGGCGAGCTGGAAACACCATATATTTT
TRBD2,TRBJ2-1,TRBV2,CASSGNLRTSGGRVNEQFF,TGTGCCAGCAGTGGGAACTTACGGACTAGCGGAGGGAGGGTCAATGAGCAGTTCTTC
NA,TRBJ1-6,TRBV7-9,CASSLIRGNQSPLHF,TGTGCCAGCAGCCTAATACGGGGAAATCAGTCACCCCTCCACTTT
NA,TRBJ1-1,TRBV7-2,CASSLGQMNTEAFF,TGTGCCAGCAGCTTAGGACAGATGAACACTGAAGCTTTCTTT
TRBD2,TRBJ2-1,TRBV9,CASSVAGALAGGYNEQFF,TGTGCCAGCAGCGTAGCGGGGGCGCTAGCGGGGGGTTACAATGAGCAGTTCTTC
TRBD2,TRBJ2-3,TRBV24-1,CATSDLGLAGTQYF,TGTGCCACCAGTGATTTGGGACTAGCGGGTACGCAGTATTTT
NA,TRBJ2-7,TRBV11-2,CASSLGEGGVWLVEQYF,TGTGCCAGCAGCTTAGGAGAAGGAGGGGTATGGCTGGTCGAGCAGTACTTC
TRBD1,TRBJ1-1,TRBV6-5,CASTRQGGTEAFF,TGTGCCAGCACCCGACAGGGTGGGACTGAAGCTTTCTTT
NA,TRBJ1-4,TRBV7-8,CASSTTGTGNEKLFF,TGTGCCAGCAGCACCACAGGGACGGGGAATGAAAAACTGTTTTTT
NA,TRBJ2-1,TRBV24-1,CATSDPRAGQYNEQFF,TGTGCCACCAGTGATCCTCGGGCGGGGCAGTACAATGAGCAGTTCTTC
NA,TRBJ2-7,TRBV29-1,CSVAQGRVEQYF,TGCAGCGTTGCTCAGGGCCGTGTCGAGCAGTACTTC
TRBD1,TRBJ1-6,TRBV5-8,CASRQTGNSPLHF,TGTGCCAGCAGACAGACAGGGAATTCACCCCTCCACTTT
NA,TRBJ2-7,TRBV11-2,CASSLNTRTLWEQYF,TGTGCCAGCAGCCTCAATACTAGGACCCTTTGGGAGCAGTACTTC
NA,TRBJ2-7,TRBV18,CASSPPQRGTGQYF,TGTGCCAGCTCACCACCGCAGCGCGGCACGGGTCAGTACTTC
TRBD1,TRBJ2-1,TRBV9,CASSGWTGAVGEQFF,TGTGCCAGCAGCGGATGGACAGGGGCGGTGGGTGAGCAGTTCTTC
TRBD1,TRBJ1-3,TRBV27,CASWDRAGNTIYF,TGTGCCAGCTGGGACAGGGCTGGAAACACCATATATTTT
NA,TRBJ2-7,TRBV29-1,CSATGTGVEQYF,TGCAGCGCGACAGGTACGGGGGTCGAGCAGTACTTC
NA,TRBJ1-6,TRBV2,CASSSRVLSSPLHF,TGTGCCAGCAGCTCCAGGGTGTTAAGCTCACCCCTCCACTTT
TRBD1,TRBJ2-5,TRBV7-2,CASSTDRGQETQYF,TGTGCCAGCAGCACCGACAGGGGTCAAGAGACCCAGTACTTC
TRBD1,TRBJ2-5,TRBV7-2,CASSSYRGPVETQYF,TGTGCCAGCAGCTCCTACAGGGGCCCCGTAGAGACCCAGTACTTC
NA,TRBJ1-2,TRBV28,CASSFLGGYTF,TGTGCCAGCAGTTTTCTAGGTGGCTACACCTTC